The rows below give T cell receptor beta chains drawn from one sample of a study of T-cell reconstitution after alpha-beta-depleted transplantation in children. TCRdb reprocessed the PCR reads with MiXCR, giving one entry per CDR3 protein. The sample holds 500,000 to 750,000 distinct CDR3 sequences, roughly 27% seen once. The sample in question was PBMCs, obtained before TCRalphabeta/CD19-depleted stem cell transplant. These receptors were taken from a boy in the first two years of life with Wiskott-Aldrich syndrome, due to receive a stem cell transplant. The CDR3 runs from the conserved cysteine through the conserved F or W. Each record gives: D gene, V gene, clone size, J gene, CDR3 protein, CDR3 DNA. A D gene is named only where the DNA matches it firmly. Rows give clone size only sometimes, using once, few, many, or a class for an expanded clone.

TRBD2	TRBV19	few	TRBJ2-1	CASSSLAGRGEQFF	TGTGCCAGTAGTTCTCTAGCGGGAAGGGGGGAGCAGTTCTTC
TRBD2	TRBV20-1	NA	TRBJ2-4	CSARGGSGRATAKNIQYF	TGCAGTGCTAGAGGAGGAAGCGGGAGGGCCACCGCCAAAAACATTCAGTACTTC
TRBD1	TRBV29-1	few	TRBJ2-3	CSCSGTGDTDTQYF	TGCAGCTGTTCCGGGACAGGCGACACAGATACGCAGTATTTT
NA	TRBV7-9	NA	TRBJ2-3	CASSFRVTGSTDTQYF	TGTGCCAGCAGCTTCCGGGTCACAGGGAGCACAGATACGCAGTATTTT
TRBD1	TRBV5-1	few	TRBJ2-3	CASSFRQGAGGTDTQYF	TGCGCCAGCAGCTTTAGACAGGGGGCTGGGGGCACAGATACGCAGTATTTT
NA	TRBV14	few	TRBJ2-1	CASSQDRHNEQFF	TGTGCCAGCAGCCAAGATCGGCACAATGAGCAGTTCTTC
NA	TRBV20-1	NA	TRBJ1-1	CSARAGPPEAFF	TGCAGTGCTAGAGCAGGGCCCCCTGAAGCTTTCTTT
TRBD2	TRBV10-3	NA	TRBJ2-1	CAISGGLAGGSSYHEQFF	TGTGCCATCAGTGGGGGACTAGCGGGAGGGAGCTCCTACCATGAGCAGTTCTTC
TRBD2	TRBV20-1	NA	TRBJ2-7	CSARISGRDSYEQYF	TGCAGTGCTAGGATCAGCGGGAGGGACTCCTACGAGCAGTACTTC
TRBD2	TRBV29-1	NA	TRBJ2-2	CSATTSGRADGELFF	TGCAGCGCGACGACTAGCGGGAGGGCCGATGGGGAGCTGTTTTTT
TRBD2	TRBV12-3/TRBV12-4	NA	TRBJ2-5	CASRLAGGLKETQYF	TGTGCCAGCAGGCTAGCGGGAGGGCTTAAGGAGACCCAGTACTTC
NA	TRBV7-2	few	TRBJ1-2	CASSLVPGYNYGYTF	TGTGCCAGCAGCTTAGTTCCGGGCTACAACTATGGCTACACCTTC
NA	TRBV28	NA	TRBJ2-2	CASKGMGGELFF	TGTGCCAGCAAGGGGATGGGCGGGGAGCTGTTTTTT
NA	TRBV15	few	TRBJ2-2	CATSSARFTGELFF	TGTGCCACCAGCAGTGCCAGGTTCACCGGGGAGCTGTTTTTT
NA	TRBV6-1	NA	TRBJ1-2	CASSTGLPYGYTF	TGTGCCAGCAGTACCGGACTGCCCTATGGCTACACCTTC
TRBD2	TRBV6-1	NA	TRBJ2-1	CASSGGLAEVLDNEQFF	TGTGCCAGCAGTGGGGGACTAGCGGAAGTTCTCGACAATGAGCAGTTCTTC
NA	TRBV5-1	NA	TRBJ2-7	CASSLSPHERAYEQYF	TGCGCCAGCAGCTTGTCTCCCCATGAACGAGCCTACGAGCAGTACTTC
NA	TRBV7-6	few	TRBJ1-5	CASSPRGGRNQPQHF	TGTGCCAGCAGCCCGCGCGGGGGCCGAAATCAGCCCCAGCATTTT
NA	TRBV5-6	few	TRBJ1-5	CASSLAYNQPQHF	TGTGCCAGCAGCTTGGCCTACAATCAGCCCCAGCATTTT
TRBD1	TRBV5-4	NA	TRBJ2-1	CASSFFRDRGRSEQFF	TGTGCCAGCAGTTTTTTCCGGGACAGGGGACGGAGTGAGCAGTTCTTC
NA	TRBV6-1	NA	TRBJ2-7	CASSEAPGLSYEQYF	TGTGCCAGCAGTGAAGCGCCGGGACTTTCCTACGAGCAGTACTTC
NA	TRBV5-5	NA	TRBJ2-7	CASSDGPGVGEQYF	TGTGCCAGCAGCGACGGACCGGGGGTCGGTGAGCAGTACTTC
TRBD2	TRBV20-1	few	TRBJ2-1	CSARLANEQFF	TGCAGTGCCAGACTAGCCAATGAGCAGTTCTTC
TRBD2	TRBV4-2	few	TRBJ2-3	CASSQASGGWADTQYF	TGTGCCAGCAGCCAAGCTTCGGGAGGGTGGGCAGATACGCAGTATTTT
NA	TRBV6-1	few	TRBJ1-6	CASSPGYNSPLHF	TGTGCCAGCAGTCCCGGATACAATTCACCCCTCCACTTT
NA	TRBV12-3/TRBV12-4	NA	TRBJ1-5	CASSLGQILQPQHF	TGTGCCAGCAGTTTAGGGCAGATCCTTCAGCCCCAGCATTTT
NA	TRBV12-3/TRBV12-4	NA	TRBJ1-2	CASSLRAHGYTF	TGTGCCAGCAGTTTAAGAGCACATGGCTACACCTTC
TRBD1	TRBV11-3	NA	TRBJ1-1	CASSFKPGQGNTEAFF	TGTGCCAGCAGCTTTAAACCGGGACAGGGGAACACTGAAGCTTTCTTT
TRBD2	TRBV2	many	TRBJ2-1	CASNREGYNEQFF	TGTGCCAGCAATCGGGAGGGCTACAATGAGCAGTTCTTC
NA	TRBV12-3/TRBV12-4	few	TRBJ2-7	CASSFLLSEQYF	TGTGCCAGCAGTTTTCTTTTAAGCGAGCAGTACTTC
TRBD1	TRBV29-1	NA	TRBJ2-5	CSVVHQQGFETQYF	TGCAGCGTTGTGCACCAACAGGGGTTTGAGACCCAGTACTTC
TRBD2	TRBV28	few	TRBJ2-7	CASSFSSGRIYEQYF	TGTGCCAGCAGTTTCTCTAGCGGGAGAATCTACGAGCAGTACTTC
NA	TRBV7-2	once	TRBJ2-1	CASSLGTGRESVDEQFF	TGTGCCAGCAGCTTAGGGACCGGAAGGGAAAGTGTCGATGAGCAGTTCTTC